Below, one T cell receptor beta chain is given with its context. As processed by the authors: Estimation of nucleated cell counts was performed using reference gene primer amplification. Some clones are missing from TCRdb's copy, which holds only in-frame ones; the method was immunoSEQ multiplex PCR. The DNA gave D and trimming, while V, J and clone size come from that table. Altogether roughly 120,000 clones are present, 80% to 95% being singletons, with the ten largest covering around 2.1%. Recruited during active infection, patients (from Seattle) were subsequently followed longitudinally. The data belong to a study of blood T cell repertoires in COVID-19. CDR3 length: 11 residues. V lost 9 bases, J lost 1 base, and 6 bases lay in between.

V gene TRBV12-3 or TRBV12-4 combines with J gene TRBJ1-1, with D possibly matching TRBD1 (5 bases). Sequencing was carried out using peripheral blood. The clonotype originates from a man aged 45 to 65 with COVID-19, enrolled during active disease. DNA of the CDR3: TGTGCCAGTACAGGGAACACTGAAGCTTTCTTT. Translated: CASTGNTEAFF.